This TCR beta chain is from a study of T-cell reconstitution after alpha-beta-depleted transplantation in children. Many counts were recorded for this clonotype. Trimming left V 5 bases short and J 4 bases short, with 18 bases between. The length of the CDR3 is 16 residues. It was with unique molecular identifiers that the TCRbeta library was prepared. TCRdb passed the PCR reads through MiXCR, listing each CDR3 protein once. Altogether 240,000 or so distinct CDR3 sequences are present, approximately 12% being singletons, with the ten largest covering approximately 2.4%. Sequenced here: PBMCs from the stem cell graft donor, sampled from the stem cell graft. This TCR was sampled from a human donor who donated a stem cell graft to a child with acute lymphoblastic leukemia. V usage is TRBV12-3 or TRBV12-4 and J usage is TRBJ1-3; D remains ambiguous. CDR3 residues: CASSPPGGVRGNTIYF. CDR3 coding DNA: TGTGCCAGCAGTCCGCCCGGCGGGGTACGAGGAAACACCATATATTTT.